What follows is one T cell receptor beta chain and its context. What it binds is unknown. Here immunoSEQ multiplex PCR was the method, and the copy in TCRdb shows in-frame clones only, minus some. Among some 2 million clones listed, about 95% were seen once. This record comes from a study of shared clonotypes between healthy human individuals. A split of CD4+ cells into CD45RA+ naive and CD45RA-negative memory subsets was performed. Findings and caveats of the study: Donor scarcity curtailed the genetic and exposure-history diversity represented herein.

Germline V gene sequence: CDR1 MNHEY, CDR2 SMNVEV (reference sequence). V shed 0 bases and J shed 7 bases, with 10 bases lying between them. The CDR3 contains 15 residues. Material for sequencing was naive CD4+ T cells sorted from blood. The subset: CD45RA+ positively selected. The TCR was taken from a man younger than 35 in good health. The V call is TRBV27, the J call TRBJ1-6; D is possibly TRBD1 (6 bases). The CDR3 DNA follows: TGTGCCAGCAGTTTATCAGGGGGAAGGAATTCACCCCTCCACTTT. It encodes CASSLSGGRNSPLHF.